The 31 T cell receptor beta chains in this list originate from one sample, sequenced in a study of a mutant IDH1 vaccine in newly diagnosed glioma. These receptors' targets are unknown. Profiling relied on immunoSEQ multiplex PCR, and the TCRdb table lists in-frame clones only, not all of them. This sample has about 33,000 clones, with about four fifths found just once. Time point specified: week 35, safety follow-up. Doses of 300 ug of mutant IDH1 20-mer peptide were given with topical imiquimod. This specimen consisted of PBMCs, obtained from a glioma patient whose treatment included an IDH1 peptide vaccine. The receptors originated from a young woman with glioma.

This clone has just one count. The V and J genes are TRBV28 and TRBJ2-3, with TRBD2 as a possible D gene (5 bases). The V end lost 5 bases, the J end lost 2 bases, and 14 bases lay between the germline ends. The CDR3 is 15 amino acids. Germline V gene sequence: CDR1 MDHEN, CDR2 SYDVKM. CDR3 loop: CASSPSGGLTDTQYF. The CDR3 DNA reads TGTGCCAGCAGTCCGTCTGGCGGACTCACAGATACGCAGTATTTT.

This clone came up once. The CDR3 DNA follows: TGTGCCAGCAGCCCGGGGGGGTCCTATCAGCCCCAGCATTTT. Amino acid sequence: CASSPGGSYQPQHF. The chain couples TRBV7-8 to TRBJ1-5, with a tentative D call TRBD1 (5 bases). Between the trimmed V and J ends, which lost 5 bases and 5 bases, there was a span of 13 bases. The length of the CDR3 is 14 residues. Per germline, CDR1 SGHVS and CDR2 FQNEAQ.

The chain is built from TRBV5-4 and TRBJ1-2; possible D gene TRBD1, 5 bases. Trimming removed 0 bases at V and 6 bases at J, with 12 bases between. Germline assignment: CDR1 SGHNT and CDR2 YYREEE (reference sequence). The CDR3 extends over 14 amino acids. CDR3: CASSLGVGGDGYTF. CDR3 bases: TGTGCCAGCAGCTTGGGGGTAGGAGGGGATGGCTACACCTTC.

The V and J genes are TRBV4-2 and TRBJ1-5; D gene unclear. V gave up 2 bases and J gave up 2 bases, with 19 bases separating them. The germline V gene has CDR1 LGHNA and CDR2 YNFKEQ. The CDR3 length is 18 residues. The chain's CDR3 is CASSQSGLTGFGNQPQHF. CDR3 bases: TGTGCCAGCAGCCAAAGTGGGCTAACCGGTTTCGGCAATCAGCCCCAGCATTTT.

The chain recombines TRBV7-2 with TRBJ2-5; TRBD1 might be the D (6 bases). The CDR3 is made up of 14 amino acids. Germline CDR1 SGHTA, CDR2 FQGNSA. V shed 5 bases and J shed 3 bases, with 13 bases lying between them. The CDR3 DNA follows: TGTGCCAGCAGCCCCCCGGACAGAAAAGAGACCCAGTACTTC. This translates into CASSPPDRKETQYF. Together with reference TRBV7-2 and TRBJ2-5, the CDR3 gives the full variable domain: GAGVSQSPSNKVTEKGKDVELRCDPISGHTALYWYRQSLGQGLEFLIYFQGNSAPDKSGLPSDRFSAERTGGSVSTLTIQRTQQEDSAVYLCASSPPDRKETQYFGPGTRLLVL.

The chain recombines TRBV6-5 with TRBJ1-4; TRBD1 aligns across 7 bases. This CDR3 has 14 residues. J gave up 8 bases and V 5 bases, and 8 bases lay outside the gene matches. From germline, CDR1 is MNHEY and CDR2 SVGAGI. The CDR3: CASSQGGGWEKLFF. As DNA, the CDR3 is TGTGCCAGCAGTCAAGGGGGCGGTTGGGAAAAACTGTTTTTT.

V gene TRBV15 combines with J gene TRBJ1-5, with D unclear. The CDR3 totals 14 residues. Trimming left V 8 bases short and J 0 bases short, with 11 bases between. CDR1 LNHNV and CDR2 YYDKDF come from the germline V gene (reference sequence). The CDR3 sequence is CATRHGISNQPQHF. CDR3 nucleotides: TGTGCCACCCGTCACGGGATTAGCAATCAGCCCCAGCATTTT.

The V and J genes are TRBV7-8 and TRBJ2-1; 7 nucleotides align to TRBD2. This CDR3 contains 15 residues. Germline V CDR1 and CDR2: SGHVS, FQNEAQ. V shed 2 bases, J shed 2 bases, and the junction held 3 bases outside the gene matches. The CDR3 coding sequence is TGTGCCAGCAGCTTATACAGCGGGGCCTACAATGAGCAGTTCTTC. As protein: CASSLYSGAYNEQFF.

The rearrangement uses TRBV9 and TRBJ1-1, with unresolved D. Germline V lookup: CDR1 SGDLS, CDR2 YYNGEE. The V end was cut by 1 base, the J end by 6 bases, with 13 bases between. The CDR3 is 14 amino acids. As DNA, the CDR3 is TGTGCCAGCAGCGTACTCCCGAGTACCGCTGAAGCTTTCTTT. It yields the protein CASSVLPSTAEAFF.

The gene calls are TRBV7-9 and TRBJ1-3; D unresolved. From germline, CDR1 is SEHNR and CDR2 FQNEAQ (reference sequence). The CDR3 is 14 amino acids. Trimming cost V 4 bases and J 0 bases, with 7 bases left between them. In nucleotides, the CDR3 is TGTGCCAGCAGCTCCCCTTTCTCTGGAAACACCATATATTTT. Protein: CASSSPFSGNTIYF.

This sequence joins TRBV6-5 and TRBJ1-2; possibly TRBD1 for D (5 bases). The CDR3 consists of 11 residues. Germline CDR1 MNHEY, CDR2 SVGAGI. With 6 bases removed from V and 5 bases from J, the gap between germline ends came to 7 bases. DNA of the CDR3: TGTGCCAGCAGCCAGGGTTATGGCTACACCTTC. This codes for CASSQGYGYTF.

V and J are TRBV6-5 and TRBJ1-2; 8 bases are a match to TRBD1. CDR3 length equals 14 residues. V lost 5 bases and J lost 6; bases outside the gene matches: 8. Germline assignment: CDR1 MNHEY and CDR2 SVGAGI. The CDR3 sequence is CASSGSDRGHGYTF. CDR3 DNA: TGTGCCAGCAGTGGATCAGACAGGGGCCATGGCTACACCTTC.

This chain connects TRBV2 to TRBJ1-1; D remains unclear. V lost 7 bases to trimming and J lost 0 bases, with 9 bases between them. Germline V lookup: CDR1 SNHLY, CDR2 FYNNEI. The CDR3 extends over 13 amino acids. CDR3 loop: CASKDEVNTEAFF. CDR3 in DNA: TGTGCCAGCAAGGACGAGGTGAACACTGAAGCTTTCTTT.

DNA of the CDR3: TGTGCCAGCAGCCCATCGGGGAGCGGCGGATTTAAAGAGACCCAGTACTTC. Protein: CASSPSGSGGFKETQYF. The chain recombines TRBV4-2 with TRBJ2-5; maybe TRBD2 (5 bases). The V gene lost 4 bases and the J gene lost 3 bases, with 21 bases spanning the gap. Germline V gene lookup returns CDR1 LGHNA and CDR2 YNFKEQ. The CDR3 spans 17 residues.

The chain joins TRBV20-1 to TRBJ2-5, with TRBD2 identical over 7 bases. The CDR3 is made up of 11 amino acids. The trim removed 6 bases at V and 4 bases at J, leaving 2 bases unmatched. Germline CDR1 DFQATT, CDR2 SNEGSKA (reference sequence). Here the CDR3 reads CSAPSGETQYF. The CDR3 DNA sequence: TGCAGTGCCCCTAGCGGAGAGACCCAGTACTTC.

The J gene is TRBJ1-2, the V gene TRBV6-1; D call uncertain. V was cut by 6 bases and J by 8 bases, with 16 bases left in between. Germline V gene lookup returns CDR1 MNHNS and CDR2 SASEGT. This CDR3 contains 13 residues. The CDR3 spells CASRSTGEGGYTF. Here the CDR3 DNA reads TGTGCCAGCAGAAGCACGGGCGAGGGCGGCTACACCTTC.

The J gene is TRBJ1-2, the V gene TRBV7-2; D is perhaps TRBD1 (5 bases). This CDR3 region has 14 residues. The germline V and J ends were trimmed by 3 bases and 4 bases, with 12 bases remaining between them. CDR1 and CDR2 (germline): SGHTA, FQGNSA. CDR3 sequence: CASSFSEGTYGYTF. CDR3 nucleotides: TGTGCCAGCAGCTTTTCAGAGGGGACCTATGGCTACACCTTC.

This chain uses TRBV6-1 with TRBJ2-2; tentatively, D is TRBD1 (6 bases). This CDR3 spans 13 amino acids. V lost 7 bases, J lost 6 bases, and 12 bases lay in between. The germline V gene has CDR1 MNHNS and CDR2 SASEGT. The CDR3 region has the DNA TGTGCCAGCACCTACAGGGTCCCCGGGGAGCTGTTTTTT. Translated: CASTYRVPGELFF.

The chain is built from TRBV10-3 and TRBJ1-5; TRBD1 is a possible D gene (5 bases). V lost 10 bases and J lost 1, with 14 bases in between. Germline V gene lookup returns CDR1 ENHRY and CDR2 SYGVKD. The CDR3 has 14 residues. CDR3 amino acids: CATSVGVSNQPQHF. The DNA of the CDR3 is TGTGCCACGAGTGTGGGGGTCAGCAATCAGCCCCAGCATTTT.

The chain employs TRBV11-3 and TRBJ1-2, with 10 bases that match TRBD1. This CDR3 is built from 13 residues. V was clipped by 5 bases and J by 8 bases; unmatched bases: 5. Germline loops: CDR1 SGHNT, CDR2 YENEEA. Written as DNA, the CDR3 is TGTGCCAGCAGCCCGACAGGGGGCTGGGGCTACACCTTC. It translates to CASSPTGGWGYTF. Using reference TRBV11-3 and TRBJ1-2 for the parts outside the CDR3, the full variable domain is EAGVVQSPRYKIIEKKQPVAFWCNPISGHNTLYWYLQNLGQGPELLIRYENEEAVDDSQLPKDRFSAERLKGVDSTLKIQPAELGDSAVYLCASSPTGGWGYTFGSGTRLTVV.

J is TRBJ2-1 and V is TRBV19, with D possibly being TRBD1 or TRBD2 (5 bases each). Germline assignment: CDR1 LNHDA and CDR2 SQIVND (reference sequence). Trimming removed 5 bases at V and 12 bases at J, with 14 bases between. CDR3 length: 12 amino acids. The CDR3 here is CASSPGRVGQFF. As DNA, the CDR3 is TGTGCCAGTAGTCCGGGGCGGGTAGGGCAGTTCTTC.

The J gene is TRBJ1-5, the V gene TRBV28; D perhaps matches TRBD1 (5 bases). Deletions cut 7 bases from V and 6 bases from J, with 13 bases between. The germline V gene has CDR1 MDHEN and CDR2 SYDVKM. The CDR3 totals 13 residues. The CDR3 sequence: CASTGQGPQPQHF. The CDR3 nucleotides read TGTGCCAGCACCGGGCAGGGTCCTCAGCCCCAGCATTTT.

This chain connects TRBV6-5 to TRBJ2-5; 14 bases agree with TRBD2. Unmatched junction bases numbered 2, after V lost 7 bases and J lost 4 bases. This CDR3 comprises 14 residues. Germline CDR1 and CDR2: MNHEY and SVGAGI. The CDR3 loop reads CASKGLAGGETQYF. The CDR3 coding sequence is TGTGCCAGCAAAGGACTAGCGGGAGGAGAGACCCAGTACTTC.

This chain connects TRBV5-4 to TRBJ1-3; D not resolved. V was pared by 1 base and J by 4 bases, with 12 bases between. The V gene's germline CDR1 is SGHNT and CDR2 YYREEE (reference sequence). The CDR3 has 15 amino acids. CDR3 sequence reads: CASSLNSVQGNTIYF. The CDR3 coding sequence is TGTGCCAGCAGCTTGAACAGCGTTCAGGGAAACACCATATATTTT.

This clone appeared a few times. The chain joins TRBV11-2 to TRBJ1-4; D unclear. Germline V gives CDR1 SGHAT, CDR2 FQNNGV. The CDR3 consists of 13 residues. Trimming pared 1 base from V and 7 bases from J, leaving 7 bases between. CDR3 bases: TGTGCCAGCAGCTTAGTTGTCGGTGAAAAACTGTTTTTT. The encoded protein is CASSLVVGEKLFF.

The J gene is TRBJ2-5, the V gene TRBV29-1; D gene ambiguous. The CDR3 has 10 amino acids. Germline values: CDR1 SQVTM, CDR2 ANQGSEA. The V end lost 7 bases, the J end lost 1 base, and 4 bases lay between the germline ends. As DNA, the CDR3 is TGCAGCGCCCTCCAAGAGACCCAGTACTTC. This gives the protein CSALQETQYF.

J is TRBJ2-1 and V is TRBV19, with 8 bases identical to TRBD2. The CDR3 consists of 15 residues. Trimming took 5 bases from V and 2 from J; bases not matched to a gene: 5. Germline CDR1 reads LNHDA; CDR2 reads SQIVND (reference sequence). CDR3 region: CASSLAGLAYNEQFF. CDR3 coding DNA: TGTGCCAGTAGTCTAGCGGGCCTAGCCTACAATGAGCAGTTCTTC.

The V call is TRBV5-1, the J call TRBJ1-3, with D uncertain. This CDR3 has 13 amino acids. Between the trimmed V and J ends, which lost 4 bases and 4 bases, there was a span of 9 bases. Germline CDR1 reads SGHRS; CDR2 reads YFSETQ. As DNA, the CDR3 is TGCGCCAGCAGCCAAAATGTAGGAAACACCATATATTTT. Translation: CASSQNVGNTIYF.

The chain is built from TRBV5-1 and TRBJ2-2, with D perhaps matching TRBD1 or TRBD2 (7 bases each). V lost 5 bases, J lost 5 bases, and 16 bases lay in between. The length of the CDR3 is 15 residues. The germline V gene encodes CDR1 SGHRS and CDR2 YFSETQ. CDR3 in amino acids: CASRWEGQTTGELFF. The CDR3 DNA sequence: TGCGCCAGCAGATGGGAGGGACAGACTACCGGGGAGCTGTTTTTT.

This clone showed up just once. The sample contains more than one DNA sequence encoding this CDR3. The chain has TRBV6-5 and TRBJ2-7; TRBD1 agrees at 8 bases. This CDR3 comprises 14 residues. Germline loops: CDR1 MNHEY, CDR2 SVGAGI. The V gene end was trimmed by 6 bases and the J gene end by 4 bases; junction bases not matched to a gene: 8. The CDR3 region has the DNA TGTGCCAGCAGCCCGGGGACAGGAAAATACGAGCAGTACTTC. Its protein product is CASSPGTGKYEQYF.

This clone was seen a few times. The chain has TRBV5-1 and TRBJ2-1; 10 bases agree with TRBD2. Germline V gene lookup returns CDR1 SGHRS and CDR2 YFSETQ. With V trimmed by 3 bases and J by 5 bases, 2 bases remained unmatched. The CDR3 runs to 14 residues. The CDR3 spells CASSSGLADNEQFF. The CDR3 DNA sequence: TGCGCCAGCAGCTCAGGACTAGCGGACAATGAGCAGTTCTTC.